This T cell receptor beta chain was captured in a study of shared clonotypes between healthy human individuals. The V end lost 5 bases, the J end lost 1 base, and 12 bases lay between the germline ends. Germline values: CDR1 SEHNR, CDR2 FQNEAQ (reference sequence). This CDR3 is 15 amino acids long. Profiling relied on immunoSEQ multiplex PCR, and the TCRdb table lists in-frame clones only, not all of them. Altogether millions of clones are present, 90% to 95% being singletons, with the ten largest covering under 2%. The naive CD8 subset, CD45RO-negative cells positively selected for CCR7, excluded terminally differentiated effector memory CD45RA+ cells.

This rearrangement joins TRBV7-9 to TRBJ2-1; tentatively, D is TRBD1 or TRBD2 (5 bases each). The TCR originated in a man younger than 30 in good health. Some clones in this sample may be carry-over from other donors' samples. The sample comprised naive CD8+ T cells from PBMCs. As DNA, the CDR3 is TGTGCCAGCAGCAACCGGGACGGATCCTACAATGAGCAGTTCTTC. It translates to CASSNRDGSYNEQFF.